This TCR beta chain stems from a study of blood T cells in healthy people across ages (dated by TCRdb to the mid-2010s). For context, the study as a whole: Template switching captured roughly one uniquely barcoded TCR beta cDNA molecule per two T cells in model experiments. To track age-related changes in TCR beta repertoire diversity, the study relied on deep sequencing normalized with unique cDNA molecular identifiers. The donors were divided into four age groups: young (average 16 years), middle-aged (around 37), aged (approximately 62) and long-lived (about 90). For two donors (one aged 18 to 30 and one aged 80 or older), the study analyzed two additional independent replicas of 1 million unique cDNA reads from the same blood draw. General study outcomes and caveats: As age increased, observed TCR beta diversity per million T cells dropped in a roughly linear way, and a significant reduction was already evident by age about 36. Estimates of total diversity based on one million sequenced T cells were regarded as lower bounds and as underestimates. Bulk unsorted PBMC profiling prevented conclusive comparison of naive and antigen-experienced compartments. The percentage of naive T cells measured by flow cytometry correlated strongly with observed TCR beta diversity. Because the CMV infection status of the donors was unknown, age-related changes in expanded clonotypes may potentially have been confounded. Compared with the aged group, the long-lived group had more naive CD4+ T cells, fewer expanded clones and increased TCR diversity, suggesting age selection.

The approximately 39 donors, aged about 6 to 95 years, were systemically healthy Caucasian individuals from Russia. About 10 milliliters of peripheral blood were drawn from each donor into EDTA-treated Vacutainer tubes. Ficoll-Paque density-gradient centrifugation was used to isolate PBMCs, with at least 6 million per sample. Trizol reagent was used to extract total RNA from PBMCs, with at least 5 micrograms per sample. Naive CD45RAhigh/CD27high T cell percentages were measured by flow cytometry on a PBMC aliquot from every donor. Libraries were built with 5' RACE. Sequenced on an Illumina HiSeq 2500. The second PCR ran for roughly 7 to 12 cycles and used a J-beta primer mix along with a sample-barcoded 5' primer. A template-switch 5' adaptor carrying 12 random nucleotides introduced a unique molecular identifier onto each TCR beta cDNA molecule. Each sample yielded at least 3 million CDR3-containing paired-end reads. All of the RNA was converted into first-strand cDNA using the Mint cDNA synthesis kit, with a TRBC-specific oligonucleotide serving as the primer. Following uracil-DNA glycosylase treatment, all cDNA underwent a first 18-cycle PCR with the universal primers M1SS and BC2_uni_R. The study's own analysis went as follows. For normalization, 1 million high-quality reads were randomly selected from each sample, with every read carrying a distinct molecular identifier. Instead of being binned into consensus sequences, reads with shared molecular identifiers were discarded. MiTCR, run with a Q25 quality threshold and the strictest error-elimination algorithm, handled CDR3 identification, clonotype clustering and error correction. Lower-bound total TCR beta diversity was estimated with a nonparametric unseen species model using Euler transformation. TCRdb reran the public reads through fastp at Q25 and MiXCR, keeping productive beta chains. Duplicate CDR3 protein sequences are folded into a single record with the most common DNA and genes. These V and J calls are TCRdb output, not the study's own analysis. The sample table holds around 990,000 distinct CDR3 sequences, of which roughly 24% were seen once. Less than 0.85% of the sample is in the top ten clones.

In its sample, this clonotype was seen once. What this receptor recognizes is not known. Per-nucleotide qualities are absent, and no much larger clonotype sits a single base away. The CDR3 holds 19 amino acids from the cysteine to the phenylalanine. Solely the CDR3 DNA is kept, with 57 bases framed from the first base. V is clipped by 3 bases and J by 5 bases, and the sequence between their germline boundaries is 26 bases long. The germline V gene gives CDR1 as SGHDT and CDR2 as YYEEEE. These data were likewise used in another study, on T cells of mothers and their children. The second paper states: Nine systemically healthy Caucasian individuals, comprising three mothers and their six children, were included as donors. cDNA synthesis consumed the entire amount of extracted RNA, loaded at 1.5 ug RNA in each 15 ul reaction. Sample barcodes and 2-4 random nucleotides were added via the M1S primer in the second PCR. Each mother yielded over 8.5 million TCR beta CDR3 reads and each child roughly 2.9 million reads. TCR recombination output is similarly shaped by thymic selection in related and unrelated pairs, with a minor effect exerted by inherited differences. Normalized repertoire overlap was always found to be slightly, but never significantly, higher in related mother-child pairs than in unrelated mother-child pairs. With a sensitivity of 90 to 100 clones per million clonotypes, no persistent microchimeric T cell clones were detected. To look for features that set related mother-child pairs apart from unrelated individuals, the researchers ran deep NGS to compare the TCR beta repertoires of mothers and children. Mothers averaged approximately 40 +/- 4 years of age and children averaged roughly 12 +/- 4 years. After adapter ligation with NEBNext reagents, the libraries were sequenced on Illumina HiSeq 2000 with 100+100 nt paired-end reads. To prevent cross-contamination, the mother and child libraries were prepared a month apart and were sequenced in separate runs. Each donor had between about 450,000 and 2,100,000 distinct TCR beta clonotypes identified. Naive TCR beta clonotypes were estimated from low-frequency clonotypes matched to each donor's FACS-determined naive share, without sorting.

The receptor comes from a girl aged 2-9 years in good health. What was sequenced was blood. The chain links TRBV5-6 with TRBJ1-4; the D segment cannot be called with confidence. DNA sequence: TGTGCCAGCAGCTCCTGGGCAGGACGCCACTTGAGGCCAAATGAAAAACTGTTTTTT. Protein translation: CASSSWAGRHLRPNEKLFF. Supplemented by the reference TRBV5-6 and TRBJ1-4 proteins around the CDR3, the complete variable domain is DAGVTQSPTHLIKTRGQQVTLRCSPKSGHDTVSWYQQALGQGPQFIFQYYEEEERQRGNFPDRFSGHQFPNYSSELNVNALLLGDSALYLCASSSWAGRHLRPNEKLFFGSGTQLSVL.